This TCR beta chain was recovered during a study of blood T cell repertoires in COVID-19. Study-wide context: Italy, Spain and the United States were the sources of the convalescent and acute COVID-19 samples. The analysed material was cDNA or gDNA that came from T cells, B-cell-depleted T cells, or PBMCs.

This CDR3 contains 15 residues. With 2 bases clipped from V and 4 bases from J, the junction kept 10 bases outside the gene matches. The germline CDR1 and CDR2 sequences are GTSNPN and SVGIG (reference sequence). In the authors' workflow: Reference gene primers were amplified, and this amplification served to estimate nucleated cell counts. The protocol was immunoSEQ multiplex PCR, while the TCRdb copy is restricted to in-frame clones and leaves out a portion. The V and J calls and clone size are taken from that table; D and trimming were inferred from the DNA. Among roughly 270,000 clones listed, approximately 85% were seen once.

Material for sequencing was peripheral blood. The V gene is TRBV30, the J gene TRBJ2-7, with 8 bases fitting TRBD1. The receptor was isolated from a man aged 50-59 years with active or convalescent COVID-19. CDR3 nucleotides: TGTGCCTGGAGTTTAGGGCAGGGGGCAGGGTACGAGCAGTACTTC. It encodes CAWSLGQGAGYEQYF.